The 28 T cell receptor beta chains listed next were all sequenced from one sample in a study of blood T cell repertoires in COVID-19. Sequenced by immunoSEQ multiplex PCR; TCRdb stores in-frame clones only, minus some. The repertoire holds tens of thousands of clones, about 88% seen once, with approximately 2.5% in the top ten. Material for sequencing was peripheral blood. The receptors stem from a man aged 50-60 years with acute or convalescent COVID-19.

This rearrangement joins TRBV28 to TRBJ1-1, with TRBD1 matching 7 bases. The CDR3 is made up of 15 amino acids. CDR1 is MDHEN, CDR2 SYDVKM, per germline. Unmatched junction bases numbered 7, after V lost 3 bases and J lost 3 bases. The CDR3 DNA reads as TGTGCCAGCAGTTTCCCGACAGGGAGAGACACTGAAGCTTTCTTT. Encoded protein: CASSFPTGRDTEAFF.

V and J are TRBV21-1 and TRBJ2-7; TRBD1, the table's D call, was not compared with the DNA. TRBV21-1 is a pseudogene locus. The CDR3 loop spans 18 amino acids. The chain's CDR3 is CASSKLRQGILHRGEQYF. CDR3 bases: TGTGCCAGCAGCAAACTGAGACAGGGGATCCTACATCGGGGCGAGCAGTACTTC.

The chain links TRBV6-5 to TRBJ1-1; 8 nucleotides match TRBD1. The CDR3 contains 15 residues. V was clipped by 6 bases and J by 5 bases; unmatched bases: 11. CDR1 and CDR2 (germline): MNHEY, SVGAGI. CDR3 nucleotide sequence: TGTGCCAGCAGCTTCAGGGGGCGCTCAGATACTGAAGCTTTCTTT. This encodes CASSFRGRSDTEAFF.

The chain combines TRBV29-1 with TRBJ2-3; D is unresolved. Trimming removed 7 bases from V and 4 bases from J, with 15 bases in between. Germline V gene sequence: CDR1 SQVTM, CDR2 ANQGSEA. The CDR3 extends over 13 amino acids. CDR3: CSAPSPRSDTQYF. In nucleotides, the CDR3 is TGCAGCGCACCGAGCCCCAGGTCAGATACGCAGTATTTT.

In regard to this clone: The junction departs from germline at one end; a sequencing error may be responsible. V usage is TRBV15 and J usage is TRBJ1-6; 7 positions agree with TRBD1. The CDR3 sequence is 13 residues long. Per the germline V gene, CDR1 is LNHNV and CDR2 is YYDKDF (reference sequence). In DNA form, the CDR3 reads TGTGCCACCAGCAGCGAAATACGGACAGGCTTTTACTTT. It codes for CATSSEIRTGFYF.

This chain links TRBV12-3 or TRBV12-4 with TRBJ2-1; TRBD2 matches 8 bases. This CDR3 has 12 amino acids. The junction had 6 bases not matched to a gene; V was cut back by 11 bases and J by 6 bases. The CDR3 loop reads CAASRGVNEQFF. CDR3 DNA sequence: TGTGCCGCTTCGCGGGGGGTCAATGAGCAGTTCTTC.

J is TRBJ2-1 and V is TRBV6-5; 7 bases align to TRBD1. The CDR3 is 14 residues long. Germline CDR1 is MNHEY and CDR2 is SVGAGI. The V and J ends lost 5 bases and 7 bases, in that order; junction bases with no gene match: 8. CDR3 in DNA: TGTGCCAGCAGTCCAGACAGGGATCTTAATGAGCAGTTCTTC. The encoded protein is CASSPDRDLNEQFF.

The V and J genes are TRBV30 and TRBJ2-2; D perhaps matches TRBD2 (6 bases). V was cut by 2 bases and J by 7 bases, with 11 bases left in between. The germline gives CDR1 GTSNPN, CDR2 SVGIG (reference sequence). This CDR3 comprises 13 residues. This chain's CDR3 is CAWSIAVRGELFF. In DNA, the CDR3 is TGTGCCTGGAGTATAGCGGTGCGCGGGGAGCTGTTTTTT.

The sample holds one count of this clone. This CDR3 is also generated by other DNA sequences in the sample. The V gene is TRBV4-1, the J gene TRBJ2-7; 8 positions agree with TRBD1. V gave up 1 base and J gave up 6 bases; unmatched junction bases: 5. The length of the CDR3 is 14 residues. CDR1 and CDR2 (germline): MGHRA, YSYEKL. CDR3 sequence: CASSQGQGAGEQYF. CDR3 coding DNA: TGCGCCAGCAGCCAAGGGCAGGGGGCGGGCGAGCAGTACTTC.

The chain carries TRBV9 and TRBJ2-3, with 8 bases aligning to TRBD2. Trimming took 0 bases from V and 4 from J; bases not matched to a gene: 4. The CDR3 spans 15 residues. The germline gives CDR1 SGDLS, CDR2 YYNGEE. Here the CDR3 reads CASSVDGGAPDTQYF. CDR3 DNA sequence: TGTGCCAGCAGCGTAGACGGGGGGGCCCCAGATACGCAGTATTTT. The full variable domain, rest sourced from reference TRBV9 and TRBJ2-3, is DSGVTQTPKHLITATGQRVTLRCSPRSGDLSVYWYQQSLDQGLQFLIQYYNGEERAKGNILERFSAQQFPDLHSELNLSSLELGDSALYFCASSVDGGAPDTQYFGPGTRLTVL.

The chain links TRBV9 to TRBJ2-5; maybe TRBD1 (6 bases). This CDR3 has 14 residues. Germline values: CDR1 SGDLS, CDR2 YYNGEE. The V end lost 4 bases, the J end lost 2 bases, and 12 bases lay between the germline ends. The CDR3 DNA follows: TGTGCCAGCAGCCGCAGGGGTATACAAGAGACCCAGTACTTC. This translates into CASSRRGIQETQYF.

The chain employs TRBV30 and TRBJ1-1; TRBD1 matches 9 bases. With 0 bases clipped from V and 7 bases from J, the junction kept 9 bases outside the gene matches. This CDR3 comprises 15 residues. Germline CDR1 GTSNPN, CDR2 SVGIG (reference sequence). For the CDR3, the DNA is TGTGCCTGGAGTGTACCGATACAGGGGGCGGGTGAAGCTTTCTTT. Its translation: CAWSVPIQGAGEAFF.

The rearrangement links TRBV3-1 (or the pseudogene TRBV3-2) to TRBJ2-3, with a weak D call TRBD1 (5 bases). CDR3 length: 12 amino acids. Per germline, CDR1 LGHDT and CDR2 YNNKEL (reference sequence). V dropped 6 bases and J dropped 5 bases, with 9 bases sitting between them. The CDR3: CASSRQLDTQYF. As DNA, the CDR3 is TGTGCCAGCAGTCGACAGTTAGATACGCAGTATTTT.

This chain links TRBV2 with TRBJ2-2, with D perhaps TRBD1 (6 bases). Germline CDR1 SNHLY, CDR2 FYNNEI. CDR3 length equals 15 residues. V was shortened by 6 bases and J by 6 bases, with 17 bases between the two germline ends. The CDR3 DNA reads TGTGCCAGCAGCCCCGGGACAACCGCCCCCGGGGAGCTGTTTTTT. Amino acids: CASSPGTTAPGELFF.

The chain has TRBV6-5 and TRBJ1-1, with D hard to call. This CDR3 has 15 amino acids. Germline lookup yields CDR1 MNHEY and CDR2 SVGAGI. The germline V and J ends were trimmed by 4 bases and 1 base, with 13 bases remaining between them. The CDR3 region is CASSSHMQSNTEAFF. CDR3 nucleotide sequence: TGTGCCAGCAGTTCCCATATGCAGTCGAACACTGAAGCTTTCTTT.

V gene TRBV10-1 combines with J gene TRBJ1-4; no clear D. CDR3 length: 13 amino acids. Germline CDR1 and CDR2: WNHNN and SYGVQD (reference sequence). V lost 5 bases, J lost 5 bases, and 9 bases lay in between. CDR3 loop: CASSRTGNEKLFF. The DNA of the CDR3 is TGCGCCAGCAGTCGGACGGGGAATGAAAAACTGTTTTTT.

The chain couples TRBV18 to TRBJ1-4; D may be TRBD1 (6 bases). Germline CDR1 is KGHSH and CDR2 is LQKENI. V lost 2 bases and J 8 bases, leaving 15 bases between the germline ends. The CDR3 extends over 15 amino acids. In nucleotides, the CDR3 is TGTGCCAGCTCACCATATGCTACCCAGGGGGAAAAACTGTTTTTT. It yields the protein CASSPYATQGEKLFF.

The V call is TRBV5-1, the J call TRBJ1-2; D might be TRBD1 (5 bases). Germline assignment: CDR1 SGHRS and CDR2 YFSETQ. V lost 4 bases, J lost 0 bases, and 16 bases lay in between. The CDR3 has 16 amino acids. This CDR3 is CASSPSGGNTNYGYTF. The CDR3 DNA is TGCGCCAGCAGCCCCAGCGGGGGTAATACTAACTATGGCTACACCTTC. Complete variable domain (other parts from reference TRBV5-1 and TRBJ1-2): KAGVTQTPRYLIKTRGQQVTLSCSPISGHRSVSWYQQTPGQGLQFLFEYFSETQRNKGNFPGRFSGRQFSNSRSEMNVSTLELGDSALYLCASSPSGGNTNYGYTFGSGTRLTVV.

This sequence joins TRBV19 and TRBJ1-5; D is unresolved. The CDR3 extends over 14 amino acids. The germline CDR1 and CDR2 sequences are LNHDA and SQIVND (reference sequence). Trimming pared 3 bases from V and 5 bases from J, leaving 11 bases between. CDR3 sequence: CASSIEATHQPQHF. CDR3 in DNA: TGTGCCAGTAGTATTGAGGCCACCCATCAGCCCCAGCATTTT.

The V call is TRBV9, the J call TRBJ2-2, with D maybe TRBD1 (6 bases). The CDR3 extends over 15 amino acids. The germline CDR1 and CDR2 sequences are SGDLS and YYNGEE. The germline V and J ends were trimmed by 2 bases and 2 bases, with 10 bases remaining between them. DNA for the CDR3: TGTGCCAGCAGCGTTTCACAGGGAAACACCGGGGAGCTGTTTTTT. Protein product: CASSVSQGNTGELFF.

The chain couples TRBV6-5 to TRBJ1-1, with no clear D. The CDR3 has 14 amino acids. V was shortened by 0 bases and J by 1 base, with 6 bases between the two germline ends. Germline V gene data show CDR1 as MNHEY and CDR2 as SVGAGI. The CDR3 is CASSYSKRNTEAFF. The DNA for the CDR3 is TGTGCCAGCAGTTACTCGAAGAGGAACACTGAAGCTTTCTTT.

This chain joins TRBV27 and TRBJ1-2; possibly TRBD1 for D (6 bases). The CDR3 consists of 12 residues. Trimming took off 4 bases at V and 7 bases at J, with 10 bases between the two ends. From germline, CDR1 is MNHEY and CDR2 SMNVEV (reference sequence). The CDR3 region is CASSSTGFGYTF. For the CDR3, the DNA is TGTGCCAGCAGTTCGACAGGTTTTGGCTACACCTTC.

As DNA, the CDR3 is TGTGCCAGCAGCGGAGGGGACGGAACAAGGGGCCGACTATTCTACACCTTC. Protein sequence: CASSGGDGTRGRLFYTF. This sequence joins TRBV2 and TRBJ1-2; D may be TRBD1 (5 bases). V lost 6 bases, J lost 10 bases, and 30 bases lay in between. This CDR3 has 17 residues. CDR1 SNHLY and CDR2 FYNNEI come from the germline V gene.

Notes on this clone: The same CDR3 arises from other DNA sequences in this sample as well. This chain joins TRBV2 and TRBJ2-5; 9 nucleotides line up with TRBD1. Per the germline V gene, CDR1 is SNHLY and CDR2 is FYNNEI. CDR3 length: 15 amino acids. Unmatched junction bases numbered 2, after V lost 0 bases and J lost 3 bases. In DNA, the CDR3 is TGTGCCAGCAGTGAAGCGCGGACAGGGGAAGAGACCCAGTACTTC. Amino acid sequence: CASSEARTGEETQYF.

Turning to this clone: The junction shows a germline mismatch at one end, possibly a read error. The rearrangement uses TRBV7-3 and TRBJ2-2; 10 bases are a match to TRBD2. From germline, CDR1 is SGHTA and CDR2 FQGTGA. There are 15 residues in the CDR3. The CDR3 DNA sequence: TGTGCCAGCACCTTAAGCGGGGGGGCAGCCGGGGAGCTGTTTTTT. Translating it yields CASTLSGGAAGELFF.

This sequence joins TRBV2 and TRBJ2-1, with TRBD2 matching over 10 bases. There are 15 residues in the CDR3. Germline V gene sequence: CDR1 SNHLY, CDR2 FYNNEI. The ends lost 6 bases at V and 8 bases at J; junction bases unmatched: 10. CDR3 DNA sequence: TGTGCCAGCAGCCGGGGACTAGCGACTATGTATGAGCAGTTCTTC. Protein: CASSRGLATMYEQFF.

This clone has only one observation. This may arise from a read error, as a much more abundant clone is one base away. Other DNA sequences from this sample encode an identical CDR3 as well. The chain couples TRBV5-1 to TRBJ2-1, with TRBD2 matching 12 bases. The trim removed 0 bases at V and 4 bases at J, leaving 2 bases unmatched. CDR3 length equals 16 residues. Germline values: CDR1 SGHRS, CDR2 YFSETQ. The CDR3 nucleotides are TGCGCCAGCAGCTTGGCCACTAGCGGGAGGTACAATGAGCAGTTCTTC. Translating it yields CASSLATSGRYNEQFF.

This clone was detected once. V gene TRBV19 combines with J gene TRBJ1-5, with 7 bases fitting TRBD1. The V gene end was trimmed by 3 bases and the J gene end by 5 bases; junction bases not matched to a gene: 1. Germline CDR1 and CDR2: LNHDA and SQIVND (reference sequence). The CDR3 consists of 13 residues. The CDR3 protein is CASSIQGDQPQHF. CDR3 bases: TGTGCCAGTAGTATCCAGGGGGATCAGCCCCAGCATTTT.